These T cell receptor beta chains were read from a single sample in a study of cytomegalovirus exposure and HLA in healthy donors. Some clones are missing from TCRdb's copy, which holds only in-frame ones; the method was immunoSEQ multiplex PCR. The table lists approximately 140,000 clones, with 1.5% to 2% in the top ten. The specimen sequenced was PBMCs. The receptor set was obtained from a woman aged 45-65 years in good health and CMV-seronegative. CDR3s include the opening cysteine and the closing phenylalanine or tryptophan. A D gene is named only where the DNA matches it firmly.

j_gene | v_gene | d_gene | CDR3aa | CDR3nt
TRBJ2-7 | TRBV18 | - | CASSPPVSGDEQYF | TGTGCCAGCTCACCACCGGTTTCAGGGGACGAGCAGTACTTC
TRBJ1-2 | TRBV5-4 | - | CASSGTGVYGYTF | TGTGCCAGCAGTGGTACGGGTGTTTATGGCTACACCTTC
TRBJ1-4 | TRBV25-1 | - | CASSEYKYSPNEKLFF | TGTGCCAGCAGTGAATATAAGTACAGCCCCAATGAAAAACTGTTTTTT
TRBJ2-3 | TRBV5-1 | - | CASSLADTSTDTQYF | TGCGCCAGCAGCTTAGCTGACACTAGCACAGATACGCAGTATTTT
TRBJ1-4 | TRBV4-2 | - | CASSQAGQPEKLFF | TGTGCCAGCAGCCAAGCGGGACAACCTGAAAAACTGTTTTTT
TRBJ2-1 | TRBV7-9 | TRBD2 | CASSLEAGVYNEQFF | TGTGCCAGCAGCTTAGAGGCGGGAGTCTACAATGAGCAGTTCTTC
TRBJ1-2 | TRBV7-8 | - | CASSLEHRNYGYTF | TGTGCCAGCAGCTTAGAACACAGAAACTATGGCTACACCTTC
TRBJ2-3 | TRBV7-8 | - | CASSLDGDIIRTDTQYF | TGTGCCAGCAGCTTAGATGGGGACATAATTCGCACAGATACGCAGTATTTT
TRBJ1-2 | TRBV28 | TRBD1 | CASSLLATGTGYGYTF | TGTGCCAGCAGTTTACTAGCTACCGGGACAGGGTATGGCTACACCTTC
TRBJ2-3 | TRBV5-1 | - | CASSLQGLTDTQYF | TGCGCCAGCAGCTTGCAGGGGCTCACAGATACGCAGTATTTT
TRBJ2-7 | TRBV15 | TRBD1 | CATSRLRGDRGRSYEQYF | TGTGCCACCAGCAGACTCAGGGGAGACAGGGGCAGAAGCTACGAGCAGTACTTC
TRBJ2-2 | TRBV5-1 | TRBD2 | CASSLMPLAGGPGELFF | TGCGCCAGCAGCTTGATGCCACTAGCGGGAGGACCTGGGGAGCTGTTTTTT
TRBJ1-2 | TRBV10-3 | - | CAISEGRGSNYGYTF | TGTGCCATCAGTGAGGGCAGGGGCAGTAACTATGGCTACACCTTC
TRBJ2-5 | TRBV5-6 | TRBD2 | CASSLSSGVRETQYF | TGTGCCAGCAGCTTATCGAGCGGGGTACGCGAGACCCAGTACTTC
TRBJ2-1 | TRBV5-1 | TRBD2 | CASSFNPGTSGYNEQFF | TGCGCCAGCAGCTTCAATCCCGGGACTAGCGGGTACAATGAGCAGTTCTTC
TRBJ2-4 | TRBV28 | - | CASSLGQGDIQYF | TGTGCCAGCAGTTTGGGCCAGGGTGACATTCAGTACTTC
TRBJ2-5 | TRBV19 | TRBD1 | CASSQGAGGTQYF | TGTGCCAGCTCCCAGGGGGCAGGCGGGACCCAGTACTTC
TRBJ2-2 | TRBV6-4 | TRBD1 | CASSEGTGLSPGELFF | TGTGCCAGCAGCGAGGGGACAGGGCTTAGCCCCGGGGAGCTGTTTTTT
TRBJ1-5 | TRBV30 | - | CAWGQSHSNQPQHF | TGTGCCTGGGGACAGTCGCATAGCAATCAGCCCCAGCATTTT
TRBJ2-4 | TRBV4-1 | - | CASSQDILSREAKNIQYF | TGCGCCAGCAGCCAAGATATCCTCTCCCGGGAAGCCAAAAACATTCAGTACTTC
TRBJ1-2 | TRBV27 | - | CASSPQGYGYTF | TGTGCCAGCAGTCCCCAGGGATATGGCTACACCTTC
TRBJ2-7 | TRBV4-1 | - | CASSQDLATRSYEQYF | TGCGCCAGCAGCCAAGATCTTGCTACTAGATCATACGAGCAGTACTTC
TRBJ2-3 | TRBV6-1 | - | CASKGVGTDTQYF | TGTGCCAGCAAGGGGGTGGGCACAGATACGCAGTATTTT
TRBJ2-7 | TRBV11-2 | - | CASSPGVGSYYEQYF | TGTGCCAGCAGTCCAGGGGTGGGTTCTTACTACGAGCAGTACTTC
TRBJ2-5 | TRBV19 | TRBD1 | CASSIPRTGKETQYF | TGTGCCAGTAGTATACCCCGGACAGGGAAAGAGACCCAGTACTTC
TRBJ1-2 | TRBV14 | TRBD1 | CASSLRQGGYGYTF | TGTGCCAGCAGCCTTCGACAGGGAGGCTATGGCTACACCTTC